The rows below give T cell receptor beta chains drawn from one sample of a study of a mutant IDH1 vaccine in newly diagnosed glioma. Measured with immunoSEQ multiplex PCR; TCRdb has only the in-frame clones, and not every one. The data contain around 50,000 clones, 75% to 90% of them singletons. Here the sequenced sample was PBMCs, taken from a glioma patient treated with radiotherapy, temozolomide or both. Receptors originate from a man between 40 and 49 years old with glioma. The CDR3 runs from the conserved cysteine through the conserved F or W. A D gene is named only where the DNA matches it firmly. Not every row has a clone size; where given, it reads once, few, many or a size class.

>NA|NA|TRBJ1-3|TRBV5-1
CASSLGGSGNTIYF
TGCGCCAGCAGCTTGGGTGGTTCCGGAAACACCATATATTTT
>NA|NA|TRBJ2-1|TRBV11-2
CASSLPPYNEQFF
TGTGCCAGCAGCTTACCCCCCTACAATGAGCAGTTCTTC
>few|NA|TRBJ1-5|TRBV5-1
CASSQQGLGQPQHF
TGCGCCAGCAGCCAACAGGGTCTAGGGCAGCCCCAGCATTTT
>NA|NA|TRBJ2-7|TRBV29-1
CSVEVFPYEQYF
TGCAGCGTTGAGGTCTTTCCCTACGAGCAGTACTTC
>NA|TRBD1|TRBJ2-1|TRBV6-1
CASSDQGVGSSSYNEQFF
TGTGCCAGCAGTGACCAGGGGGTGGGATCGAGCTCCTACAATGAGCAGTTCTTC
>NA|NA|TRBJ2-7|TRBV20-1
CSALAVYEQYF
TGCAGTGCTTTAGCGGTCTACGAGCAGTACTTC
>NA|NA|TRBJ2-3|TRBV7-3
CASSLTGIPQYF
TGTGCCAGCAGCTTAACGGGGATCCCGCAGTATTTT
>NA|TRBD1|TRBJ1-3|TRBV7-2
CASSFSGTGLGNTIYF
TGTGCCAGCAGCTTTTCCGGGACAGGTCTCGGAAACACCATATATTTT
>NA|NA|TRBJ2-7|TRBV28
CASRVTGSEQYF
TGTGCCAGCAGGGTAACTGGATCCGAGCAGTACTTC
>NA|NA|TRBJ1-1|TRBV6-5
CASSYGELGDTEAFF
TGTGCCAGCAGTTACGGGGAATTAGGTGACACTGAAGCTTTCTTT
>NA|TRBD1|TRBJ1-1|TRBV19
CASRTAGTANTEAFF
TGTGCCAGTAGAACAGCCGGGACAGCGAACACTGAAGCTTTCTTT
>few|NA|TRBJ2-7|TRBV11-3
CASSLGPGSDEQYF
TGTGCCAGCAGCTTAGGTCCAGGTTCGGACGAGCAGTACTTC
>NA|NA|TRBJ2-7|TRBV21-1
CASSHRDRVDDEQYF
TGTGCCAGCAGTCACCGGGACAGGGTTGATGACGAGCAGTACTTC